This T cell receptor beta chain was obtained from a study of blood T cell repertoires in COVID-19. Study background: Sample material is recorded as cDNA or gDNA derived from T cells, B-cell-depleted T cells, or PBMCs.

The assay was immunoSEQ multiplex PCR, and TCRdb's table has in-frame clones only and misses some. The repertoire includes about 370,000 clones, 80% to 90% of them detected once, and roughly 0.99% sits in the top ten. CDR3 size: 15 residues. With 2 bases removed from V and 2 bases from J, the gap between germline ends came to 13 bases. Germline CDR1 and CDR2: SEHNR and FQNEAQ (reference sequence). The clonotype originates from a man aged 18-30 years who had recovered from COVID-19. Sequenced: PBMCs or T cells enriched from blood (not recorded which). V usage is TRBV7-9 and J usage is TRBJ2-7; D ambiguous. The CDR3 region has the DNA TGTGCCAGCAGCTTACAGGCGCGAACTCCCTACGAGCAGTACTTC. It specifies CASSLQARTPYEQYF.